These 21 T cell receptor beta chains came from one sample sequenced in a study of metastatic and nonmetastatic thyroid tumors. No patient had received any treatment before thyroid surgery. TCRdb re-called the PCR reads via MiXCR. In the table there are 45,000 to 55,000 clones, 20% to 25% of which are singletons. The specimen was blood. These receptor sequences come from a male donor with papillary thyroid cancer or a benign thyroid nodule (not recorded which). Some clones in this sample may be carry-over from other donors' samples.

The chain links TRBV5-1 to TRBJ1-1; D is uncertain. This CDR3 contains 14 residues. Germline V gene data show CDR1 as SGHRS and CDR2 as YFSETQ. Trimming stripped 0 bases from V and 1 base from J, with 7 bases between. CDR3 bases: TGCGCCAGCAGCTTGGACGGATGGAACACTGAAGCTTTCTTT. Encoded protein: CASSLDGWNTEAFF. Looking up the rest from reference TRBV5-1 and TRBJ1-1 gives the full variable domain: KAGVTQTPRYLIKTRGQQVTLSCSPISGHRSVSWYQQTPGQGLQFLFEYFSETQRNKGNFPGRFSGRQFSNSRSEMNVSTLELGDSALYLCASSLDGWNTEAFFGQGTRLTVV.

This clone was counted many times. The chain links TRBV28 to TRBJ2-7; D may correspond to TRBD1 or TRBD2 (5 bases each). Germline loops: CDR1 MDHEN, CDR2 SYDVKM. CDR3 size: 14 residues. V was trimmed by 5 bases and J by 6 bases, leaving 17 bases between them. The CDR3 DNA is TGTGCCAGCAGTGCACCGGGACGGGAAACCGAGCAGTACTTC. Protein product: CASSAPGRETEQYF.

This clone has a handful of counts. A single base separates this from a much larger clone, so it may be a read error. Within the sample, other DNA sequences also encode this same CDR3. V is TRBV6-1 and J is TRBJ2-2, with a tentative D call TRBD2 (5 bases). The CDR3 has 14 residues. Germline V gives CDR1 MNHNS, CDR2 SASEGT. The V end lost 6 bases, the J end lost 13 bases, and 21 bases lay between the germline ends. The CDR3 DNA sequence: TGTGCCAGCAGGAGTAGCGAGGTAACCGGTGGGCTGTTTTTT. The encoded protein is CASRSSEVTGGLFF.

DNA for the CDR3: TGTGCCAGCAGCGCTAGCGGGGGTTGGGCGCAGTATTTT. Residues: CASSASGGWAQYF. V usage is TRBV9 and J usage is TRBJ2-3, with TRBD2 identical over 10 bases. The CDR3 sequence is 13 residues long. Germline V CDR1 and CDR2: SGDLS, YYNGEE. J was trimmed by 10 bases and V by 3 bases; bases with no gene match: 5.

By share, this clone ranks as medium-sized (0.01 to 0.1%). The V call is TRBV30, the J call TRBJ1-1; unclear D gene. Trimming shortened V by 2 bases and J by 3 bases, and 13 bases separated the two germline ends. The germline V gene has CDR1 GTSNPN and CDR2 SVGIG (reference sequence). The CDR3 runs to 14 residues. The CDR3 region has the DNA TGTGCCTGGAGTACGGGCCCCGTTTACACTGAAGCTTTCTTT. It translates to CAWSTGPVYTEAFF.

The V and J genes are TRBV9 and TRBJ1-1, with D unresolved. Germline V gene sequence: CDR1 SGDLS, CDR2 YYNGEE. The CDR3 is 14 residues long. The germline V and J ends were trimmed by 4 bases and 0 bases, with 10 bases remaining between them. CDR3: CASSPHAVNTEAFF. CDR3 DNA: TGTGCCAGCAGCCCCCACGCCGTGAACACTGAAGCTTTCTTT.

Details on this clone: At one end the junction does not follow the germline gene, possibly because of a read error. In the same sample, other DNA sequences code for this CDR3. This rearrangement joins TRBV12-3 or TRBV12-4 to TRBJ2-2, with 7 positions matching TRBD1. The CDR3 runs to 17 residues. In DNA, the CDR3 is TGTGCCAGCAGCCCCCGGAGACAGGGCCCCAACACCGGTGAGCTGTTTTTT. Its protein product is CASSPRRQGPNTGELFF.

The CDR3 protein is CASSYRIRDGTEAFF. The CDR3 nucleotides are TGTGCCAGCAGTTACAGAATCCGGGACGGTACTGAAGCTTTCTTT. The chain has TRBV6-5 and TRBJ1-1, with a possible D match to TRBD1 (5 bases). Germline CDR1 reads MNHEY; CDR2 reads SVGAGI. The CDR3 covers 15 residues. Deletions cut 2 bases from V and 5 bases from J, with 15 bases between.

This clone has more than one count but fewer than ten. The chain combines TRBV28 with TRBJ2-5; TRBD2 matches at 10 bases. The J segment lost 5 bases and the V segment lost 2 bases, leaving 11 bases of the junction unmatched. This CDR3 is 17 amino acids long. Germline CDR1 reads MDHEN; CDR2 reads SYDVKM. This CDR3 reads CASSLGLAGAWGETQYF. CDR3 in DNA: TGTGCCAGCAGTTTAGGGCTAGCGGGAGCTTGGGGGGAGACCCAGTACTTC. The full variable domain, its missing parts supplied by reference TRBV28 and TRBJ2-5, is DVKVTQSSRYLVKRTGEKVFLECVQDMDHENMFWYRQDPGLGLRLIYFSYDVKMKEKGDIPEGYSVSREKKERFSLILESASTNQTSMYLCASSLGLAGAWGETQYFGPGTRLLVL.

The sample holds many counts of this clone. This chain joins TRBV7-9 and TRBJ1-6; TRBD1 is a possible D gene (5 bases). Trimming stripped 0 bases from V and 10 bases from J, with 10 bases between. The CDR3 is made up of 14 amino acids. Germline CDR1 reads SEHNR; CDR2 reads FQNEAQ (reference sequence). The CDR3 is CASSLARERSPLHF. CDR3 DNA: TGTGCCAGCAGCTTAGCCAGGGAACGGTCACCCCTCCACTTT.

This clone showed up just a few times. The chain recombines TRBV12-3 or TRBV12-4 with TRBJ2-5; tentatively, D is TRBD2 (6 bases). The CDR3 contains 15 residues. V lost 0 bases to trimming and J lost 4 bases, with 12 bases between them. The CDR3 reads CASSLAQDGGETQYF. Here the CDR3 DNA reads TGTGCCAGCAGTTTAGCGCAGGACGGGGGAGAGACCCAGTACTTC.

This sequence joins TRBV28 and TRBJ2-1; D remains ambiguous. The CDR3 runs to 18 residues. The germline V gene encodes CDR1 MDHEN and CDR2 SYDVKM. V dropped 5 bases and J dropped 5 bases, with 25 bases sitting between them. CDR3 in DNA: TGTGCCAGCAGTCTCGGACGGAGAAAAGAGGCTCTACACAATGAGCAGTTCTTC. Translating it yields CASSLGRRKEALHNEQFF.

The rearrangement uses TRBV30 and TRBJ2-7, with D uncertain. Germline-derived CDR1 and CDR2 are GTSNPN and SVGIG (reference sequence). Trimming shortened V by 4 bases and J by 6 bases, and 13 bases separated the two germline ends. The CDR3 loop spans 12 amino acids. The CDR3 region is CAWTRRVTEQYF. CDR3 DNA sequence: TGTGCCTGGACGAGACGCGTGACCGAGCAGTACTTC.

This rearrangement joins TRBV19 to TRBJ1-1; D gene ambiguous. V was cut by 6 bases and J by 4 bases, with 12 bases left in between. In germline, CDR1 is LNHDA, CDR2 SQIVND (reference sequence). This CDR3 is 13 amino acids long. DNA of the CDR3: TGTGCCAGTAGGACCCGGTGTCGCACTGAAGCTTTCTTT. Translated, it gives CASRTRCRTEAFF.

About this clone: Other DNA sequences from this sample encode an identical CDR3 as well. The chain uses TRBV27 and TRBJ2-7; D uncertain. V shed 0 bases and J shed 3 bases, with 12 bases lying between them. This CDR3 contains 15 residues. Germline V gives CDR1 MNHEY, CDR2 SMNVEV (reference sequence). The CDR3 bases are TGTGCCAGCAGTTTATCTTCAGGCGGTTTCTACGAGCAGTACTTC. This translates into CASSLSSGGFYEQYF.

This clone was observed many times. The genes are TRBV20-1 and TRBJ2-3, with a possible D match to TRBD2 (5 bases). V was clipped by 6 bases and J by 8 bases, with 21 bases between them. The CDR3 is 14 residues long. Germline V gene data show CDR1 as DFQATT and CDR2 as SNEGSKA (reference sequence). CDR3 DNA: TGCAGTGCCCCCCTGGGAGTGGTTTTTGGTACGCAGTATTTT. The encoded protein is CSAPLGVVFGTQYF.

By sample share, this clone is medium-sized. The chain couples TRBV28 to TRBJ2-5, with D perhaps TRBD1 (6 bases). The CDR3 loop spans 14 amino acids. The germline V gene has CDR1 MDHEN and CDR2 SYDVKM. V was clipped by 5 bases and J by 3 bases, with 13 bases between them. The chain's CDR3 is CASSTWDNEETQYF. The CDR3 nucleotides are TGTGCCAGCAGTACCTGGGACAATGAAGAGACCCAGTACTTC.

The gene calls are TRBV2 and TRBJ2-2; 10 nucleotides line up with TRBD2. Per the germline V gene, CDR1 is SNHLY and CDR2 is FYNNEI. The CDR3 loop spans 13 amino acids. After removal of 8 bases from V and 5 bases from J, the junction contained 2 bases not matched to a gene. The CDR3 loop reads CASRAGGTGELFF. The CDR3 DNA reads TGTGCCAGCCGAGCGGGAGGGACCGGGGAGCTGTTTTTT.

This clone has a count of ten or more. Within the sample, other DNA sequences also encode this same CDR3. The chain carries TRBV10-2 and TRBJ1-5, with TRBD1 matching over 7 bases. V was clipped by 2 bases and J by 7 bases; unmatched bases: 11. From germline, CDR1 is WSHSY and CDR2 SAAADI. This CDR3 contains 16 residues. The CDR3 is CASSEGGTGAGQPQHF. The DNA of the CDR3 is TGCGCCAGCAGTGAGGGTGGTACAGGGGCAGGGCAGCCCCAGCATTTT.

The chain links TRBV2 to TRBJ1-6; D is perhaps TRBD1 (6 bases). V lost 4 bases and J lost 8, with 18 bases in between. CDR1 is SNHLY and CDR2 is FYNNEI in the germline V gene. This CDR3 spans 16 amino acids. The CDR3 DNA is TGTGCCAGCAGTGTTTACGAATTGACAGGTCATTCACCCCTCCACTTT. It encodes CASSVYELTGHSPLHF.

This clone is termed medium-sized. The chain links TRBV18 to TRBJ1-4; 10 nucleotides agree with TRBD1. J gave up 6 bases and V 3 bases, and 7 bases lay outside the gene matches. This CDR3 is built from 16 residues. Germline values: CDR1 KGHSH, CDR2 LQKENI. The CDR3 coding sequence is TGTGCCAGCTCACCGGGTCCGGGACAGGGGTATGAAAAACTGTTTTTT. It codes for CASSPGPGQGYEKLFF.